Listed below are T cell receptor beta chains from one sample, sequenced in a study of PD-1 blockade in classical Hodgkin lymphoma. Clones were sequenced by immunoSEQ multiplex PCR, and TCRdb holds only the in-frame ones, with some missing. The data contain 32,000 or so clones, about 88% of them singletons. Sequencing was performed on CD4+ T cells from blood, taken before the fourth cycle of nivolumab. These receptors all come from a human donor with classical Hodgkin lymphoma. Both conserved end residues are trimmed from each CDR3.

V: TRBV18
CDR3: ASSSGIQETQY

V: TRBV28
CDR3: ASSSPGGLSGSSADTQY

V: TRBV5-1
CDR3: ASSWTSDYNEQF

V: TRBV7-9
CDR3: ASSFPGLAGAYEQY

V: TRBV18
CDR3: ASSPSAGAGGYT

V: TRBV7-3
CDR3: ASSLNGGISAGELF

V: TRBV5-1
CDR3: ASSLVAGGTDTQY

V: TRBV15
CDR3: ATSREGGSGVNTQY

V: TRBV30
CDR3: AWSVESNQPQH

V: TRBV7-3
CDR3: ASSLTGLAGVSDTQY

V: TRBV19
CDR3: ASGDQTYEQY

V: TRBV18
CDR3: ASSPLGGAQGNSPLH

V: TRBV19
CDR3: ASSKDRGNTEAF

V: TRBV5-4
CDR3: ASSLASKYNEQF

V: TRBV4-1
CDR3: ASSQGVVNYGYT

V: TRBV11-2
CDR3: ASSFPDRNTEAF

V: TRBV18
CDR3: ASSPTSPSSGNTIY

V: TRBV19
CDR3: ASSMFQRELFEQY

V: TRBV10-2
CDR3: ASSLLQGGENIQY

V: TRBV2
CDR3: ASRRTENTGELF

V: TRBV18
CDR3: ASSLTILETQY

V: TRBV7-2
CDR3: ASSFERGRAYEQY

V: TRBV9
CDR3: ASSPTNRGHGELF

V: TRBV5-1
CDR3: ASSLGVRVDEQY

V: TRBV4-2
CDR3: ASMLTGATNEKLF

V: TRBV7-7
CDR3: ASSLGLSYEQY

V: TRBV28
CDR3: ASSSLTGGIEKLF

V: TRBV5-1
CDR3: ASSLEGQPYGYT

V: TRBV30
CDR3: AWSVQGAPGELF

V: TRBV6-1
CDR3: ASSERQGGSGNTIY

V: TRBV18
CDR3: ASSRLQSPGELF

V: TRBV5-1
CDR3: ASSELNEQF

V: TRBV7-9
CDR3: ASSSTPTEVNSPLH

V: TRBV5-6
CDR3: ASSFISTEAF

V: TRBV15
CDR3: ATSRGKETQY